The 27 T cell receptor beta chains in this list originate from one sample, sequenced in a study of T-cell memory formation after mild COVID-19. TCRdb reprocessed the 5' RACE reads via MiXCR and lists one record per CDR3 protein. The table shows about 470,000 distinct CDR3 sequences, with approximately 23% occurring only once. The sequenced sample was PBMCs or a T cell subset sorted from them (not recorded which). Receptors originate from an adult woman who had mild COVID-19 (a few samples of this study predate the infection). Cell type and time point are not known.

The table lists this clonotype with many counts. The CDR3 bases are TGCGCCAGCAGCTTGGGGGGGGTCATGAACACTGAAGCTTTCTTT. Translated, it gives CASSLGGVMNTEAFF. The V gene is TRBV5-1, the J gene TRBJ1-1, with D maybe TRBD1 (5 bases). This CDR3 region has 15 residues. CDR1 SGHRS and CDR2 YFSETQ come from the germline V gene. Trimming removed 0 bases from V and 0 bases from J, with 9 bases in between.

The chain employs TRBV24-1 and TRBJ2-7, with D unresolved. Trimming took off 3 bases at V and 9 bases at J, with 17 bases between the two ends. Germline CDR1 and CDR2: KGHDR and SFDVKD. The CDR3 totals 14 residues. The CDR3: CATSDGWDWLGQYF. Written as DNA, the CDR3 is TGTGCCACCAGTGATGGCTGGGATTGGCTAGGGCAGTACTTC.

The chain carries TRBV9 and TRBJ2-1; TRBD1 aligns across 8 bases. The germline CDR1 and CDR2 sequences are SGDLS and YYNGEE. This CDR3 is 14 amino acids long. The V segment lost 0 bases and the J segment 10 bases; nucleotides outside the gene matches: 6. The CDR3 sequence is CASSVGTGFREQFF. The DNA of the CDR3 is TGTGCCAGCAGCGTAGGGACAGGGTTTCGGGAGCAGTTCTTC.

The V gene is TRBV6-2 or TRBV6-3, the J gene TRBJ2-1; 12 positions agree with TRBD2. V dropped 6 bases and J dropped 2; count of bases not matched to a gene: 5. The CDR3 sequence is 16 residues long. Germline V gene sequence: CDR1 MNHEY, CDR2 SVGEGT. CDR3 in amino acids: CASSPSGRVPYNEQFF. The CDR3, as DNA: TGTGCCAGCAGCCCTAGCGGGAGGGTACCCTACAATGAGCAGTTCTTC.

This clonotype appeared a few times. The V and J genes are TRBV5-1 and TRBJ2-7; D is unclear. CDR3 size: 13 residues. Trimming cost V 4 bases and J 1 base, with 9 bases left between them. CDR1 is SGHRS and CDR2 is YFSETQ in the germline V gene. Written as DNA, the CDR3 is TGCGCCAGCAGCGCGGATACTTCCTACGAGCAGTACTTC. It encodes CASSADTSYEQYF.

The J gene is TRBJ2-1, the V gene TRBV5-4, with D unclear. Trimming removed 3 bases from V and 5 bases from J, with 9 bases in between. CDR1 SGHNT and CDR2 YYREEE come from the germline V gene (reference sequence). CDR3 length: 13 residues. This CDR3 is CASSSAIDNEQFF. CDR3 DNA sequence: TGTGCCAGCAGCTCCGCTATAGACAATGAGCAGTTCTTC. Complete variable domain (other parts from reference TRBV5-4 and TRBJ2-1): ETGVTQSPTHLIKTRGQQVTLRCSSQSGHNTVSWYQQALGQGPQFIFQYYREEENGRGNFPPRFSGLQFPNYSSELNVNALELDDSALYLCASSSAIDNEQFFGPGTRLTVL.

V is TRBV6-6 and J is TRBJ1-1; 7 bases agree with TRBD1. The CDR3 totals 16 residues. Germline trimming cut 7 bases from V and 4 bases from J; bases unmatched to any gene: 15. In germline, CDR1 is MNHNY, CDR2 SVGAGI (reference sequence). The DNA for the CDR3 is TGTGCCAGCACCAAGGGGGAGGGGGCGCTTGGCACTGAAGCTTTCTTT. Its translation: CASTKGEGALGTEAFF.

This chain joins TRBV6-6 and TRBJ2-2, with unresolved D. The germline V gene has CDR1 MNHNY and CDR2 SVGAGI (reference sequence). The germline V and J ends were trimmed by 6 bases and 4 bases, with 6 bases remaining between them. The CDR3 runs 12 residues. The CDR3 DNA is TGTGCCAGCAGGACGCCCACCGGGGAGCTGTTTTTT. Its protein is CASRTPTGELFF.

The gene calls are TRBV7-9 and TRBJ1-2, with 9 nucleotides matching TRBD1. The length of the CDR3 is 13 residues. Per germline, CDR1 SEHNR and CDR2 FQNEAQ (reference sequence). Losses at the gene ends were 7 bases for V and 8 bases for J; bases not matched to a gene: 8. In DNA form, the CDR3 reads TGTGCCAGCAAGATGGGACAGGGAGGAGGCTACACCTTC. It encodes CASKMGQGGGYTF.

The rearrangement joins TRBV19 to TRBJ2-1; perhaps TRBD2 as D (5 bases). Germline CDR1 LNHDA, CDR2 SQIVND (reference sequence). Trimming cost V 3 bases and J 5 bases, with 5 bases left between them. The CDR3 length is 12 residues. CDR3 bases: TGTGCCAGTAGTATCGGGAACAATGAGCAGTTCTTC. Its translation is CASSIGNNEQFF.

This sequence joins TRBV15 and TRBJ2-1; 7 positions agree with TRBD1. The V gene's germline CDR1 is LNHNV and CDR2 YYDKDF (reference sequence). The J segment lost 11 bases and the V segment lost 4 bases, leaving 11 bases of the junction unmatched. The CDR3 has 14 amino acids. CDR3 protein: CATSTTPTGSKQFF. The CDR3 coding sequence is TGTGCCACCAGCACCACCCCGACAGGGTCGAAGCAGTTCTTC. The variable domain in full, with the rest retrieved from reference TRBV15 and TRBJ2-1, is DAMVIQNPRYQVTQFGKPVTLSCSQTLNHNVMYWYQQKSSQAPKLLFHYYDKDFNNEADTPDNFQSRRPNTSFCFLDIRSPGLGDTAMYLCATSTTPTGSKQFFGPGTRLTVL.

This clonotype showed up just a few times. The chain carries TRBV12-3 or TRBV12-4 and TRBJ2-7, with 9 bases identical to TRBD1. V lost 6 bases to trimming and J lost 4 bases; unmatched junction nucleotides: 7. The CDR3 is made up of 14 amino acids. CDR3 sequence: CASRDGTGNYEQYF. The CDR3 region has the DNA TGTGCCAGCAGGGACGGGACAGGGAATTACGAGCAGTACTTC.

This clonotype has a handful of counts. The chain carries TRBV15 and TRBJ2-1, with 7 bases identical to TRBD2. Looked up from germline, CDR1 is LNHNV and CDR2 is YYDKDF (reference sequence). V trimming: 3 bases; J trimming: 3 bases; junction bases outside the gene matches: 8. The CDR3 has 16 amino acids. CDR3 region: CATSRLGTGGYNEQFF. DNA for the CDR3: TGTGCCACCAGCAGGCTTGGAACGGGAGGCTACAATGAGCAGTTCTTC.

Ten or more counts support this clonotype. The genes are TRBV24-1 and TRBJ2-7; D call uncertain. Trimming stripped 2 bases from V and 2 bases from J, with 0 bases between. CDR3 length: 11 residues. CDR1 and CDR2 from the germline V gene are KGHDR and SFDVKD. The chain's CDR3 is CATSDSYEQYF. CDR3 sequence (DNA): TGTGCCACCAGTGATTCCTACGAGCAGTACTTC.

The chain joins TRBV7-9 to TRBJ2-3; the D is unclear. V lost 5 bases, J lost 2 bases, and 14 bases lay in between. The CDR3 spans 15 residues. The germline gives CDR1 SEHNR, CDR2 FQNEAQ (reference sequence). The CDR3 region is CASSPRARLTDTQYF. CDR3 nucleotide sequence: TGTGCCAGCAGCCCACGGGCCAGACTCACAGATACGCAGTATTTT.

This rearrangement joins TRBV12-3 or TRBV12-4 to TRBJ2-5; 11 bases agree with TRBD2. This CDR3 is 15 amino acids long. Trimming removed 3 bases from V and 5 bases from J; junction bases left unmatched: 5. The CDR3 sequence: CASSFSGRARETQYF. The CDR3, as DNA: TGTGCCAGCAGTTTTAGCGGGAGGGCCAGGGAGACCCAGTACTTC.

This clonotype was detected many times. Germline is not matched at one junction end, which may reflect a read error. The genes are TRBV5-1 and TRBJ2-2; 8 bases fit TRBD1. This CDR3 has 13 residues. The germline CDR1 and CDR2 sequences are SGHRS and YFSETQ. The CDR3 spells CASSPTGAGELFF. CDR3 nucleotides: TGTGCCAGCAGTCCGACAGGGGCCGGGGAGCTGTTTTTT.

This rearrangement joins TRBV9 to TRBJ1-6, with 8 bases lining up with TRBD1. The junction had 16 bases not matched to a gene; V was cut back by 4 bases and J by 7 bases. Germline CDR1 reads SGDLS; CDR2 reads YYNGEE. The CDR3 has 18 residues. The CDR3 is CASSSPTGGGVENSPLHF. The CDR3 DNA follows: TGTGCCAGCAGCTCTCCAACAGGGGGTGGCGTGGAGAATTCACCCCTCCACTTT.

The chain recombines TRBV5-1 with TRBJ1-6, with no clear D. The germline V and J ends were trimmed by 6 bases and 7 bases, with 11 bases remaining between them. Germline V lookup: CDR1 SGHRS, CDR2 YFSETQ. The CDR3 runs 13 residues. The CDR3 nucleotides are TGCGCCAGCAACATGGACGAGAATTCACCCCTCCACTTT. Translated: CASNMDENSPLHF.

This clonotype was seen a handful of times. This rearrangement joins TRBV24-1 to TRBJ2-5; TRBD2 might be the D (6 bases). CDR1 is KGHDR, CDR2 SFDVKD, per germline. CDR3 length: 16 amino acids. V dropped 3 bases and J dropped 2 bases, with 15 bases sitting between them. The CDR3 bases are TGTGCCACCAGTGATCGTTTTTCCGGGGGTCAAGAGACCCAGTACTTC. It is translated as CATSDRFSGGQETQYF.

The chain links TRBV3-1 to TRBJ2-1; 7 bases line up with TRBD2. The germline gives CDR1 LGHDT, CDR2 YNNKEL (reference sequence). The trim removed 0 bases at V and 7 bases at J, leaving 6 bases unmatched. The CDR3 contains 15 residues. CDR3 amino acids: CASSQDPSGGNEQFF. The DNA of the CDR3 is TGTGCCAGCAGCCAAGACCCTAGCGGTGGTAATGAGCAGTTCTTC.

This clonotype has a handful of counts. This chain uses TRBV18 with TRBJ1-2; 7 nucleotides agree with TRBD1. The CDR3 totals 13 residues. The germline gives CDR1 KGHSH, CDR2 LQKENI. V gave up 4 bases and J gave up 5 bases; unmatched junction bases: 4. CDR3 sequence reads: CASSLGTEYGYTF. DNA of the CDR3: TGTGCCAGCTCACTCGGGACAGAGTATGGCTACACCTTC.

The chain carries TRBV5-5 and TRBJ1-2, with 8 nucleotides matching TRBD1. V lost 0 bases, J lost 2 bases, and 6 bases stayed unmatched. The germline V gene has CDR1 SGHKS and CDR2 YYEKEE (reference sequence). The CDR3 has 16 amino acids. CDR3 DNA sequence: TGTGCCAGCAGCTTGGGAGGGACAGGAGACAACTATGGCTACACCTTC. Amino acids: CASSLGGTGDNYGYTF.

This clonotype was seen a few times. The rearrangement links TRBV4-1 to TRBJ2-6; TRBD1 might be the D (5 bases). The germline V gene has CDR1 MGHRA and CDR2 YSYEKL. The CDR3 is 15 residues long. The ends were cut back, 4 bases at V and 2 bases at J, with 9 bases in the middle. CDR3 sequence: CASSPVQAGANVLTF. The CDR3 bases are TGCGCCAGCAGCCCAGTACAGGCTGGGGCCAACGTCCTGACTTTC.

This sequence joins TRBV5-6 and TRBJ1-3, with 7 bases identical to TRBD1. Trimming removed 1 base from V and 4 bases from J; junction bases left unmatched: 14. Germline CDR1 and CDR2: SGHDT and YYEEEE. CDR3 size: 18 residues. CDR3 residues: CASSLKGSRGRYGNTIYF. In DNA form, the CDR3 reads TGTGCCAGCAGCTTGAAGGGTTCAAGGGGGCGATACGGAAACACCATATATTTT.

The rearrangement links TRBV19 to TRBJ2-1, with TRBD2 identical over 8 bases. The germline gives CDR1 LNHDA, CDR2 SQIVND (reference sequence). Trimming at V came to 0 bases and at J to 3 bases, leaving 4 bases not matched to a gene. The CDR3 runs 16 residues. CDR3 bases: TGTGCCAGTAGTATAGAAAGCGGGAGAGGCTACAATGAGCAGTTCTTC. The encoded protein is CASSIESGRGYNEQFF.

The DNA for the CDR3 is TGCAGCGTTGTATTGACGGGCAGCTCCTACGAGCAGTACTTC. Protein: CSVVLTGSSYEQYF. The rearrangement uses TRBV29-1 and TRBJ2-7; D unclear. CDR3 length: 14 amino acids. The V gene lost 4 bases and the J gene lost 0 bases, with 13 bases spanning the gap. The germline gives CDR1 SQVTM, CDR2 ANQGSEA.